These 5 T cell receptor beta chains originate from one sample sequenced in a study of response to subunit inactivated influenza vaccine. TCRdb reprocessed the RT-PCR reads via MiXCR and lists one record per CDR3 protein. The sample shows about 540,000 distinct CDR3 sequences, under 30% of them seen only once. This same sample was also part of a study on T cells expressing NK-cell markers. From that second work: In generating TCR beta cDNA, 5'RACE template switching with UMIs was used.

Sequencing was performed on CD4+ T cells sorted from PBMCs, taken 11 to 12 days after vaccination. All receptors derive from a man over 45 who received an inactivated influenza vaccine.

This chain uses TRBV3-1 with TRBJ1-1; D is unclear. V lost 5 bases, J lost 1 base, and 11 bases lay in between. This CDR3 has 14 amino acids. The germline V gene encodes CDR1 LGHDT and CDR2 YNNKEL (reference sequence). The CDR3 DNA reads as TGTGCCAGCAGCACCCGGGCCGCGAACACTGAAGCTTTCTTT. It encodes CASSTRAANTEAFF.

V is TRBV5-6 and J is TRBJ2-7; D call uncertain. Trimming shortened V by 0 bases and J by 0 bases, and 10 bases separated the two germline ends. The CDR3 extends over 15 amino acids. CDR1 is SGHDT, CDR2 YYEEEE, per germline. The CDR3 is CASSLGARNSYEQYF. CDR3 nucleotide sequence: TGTGCCAGCAGCTTGGGGGCGCGGAACTCCTACGAGCAGTACTTC.

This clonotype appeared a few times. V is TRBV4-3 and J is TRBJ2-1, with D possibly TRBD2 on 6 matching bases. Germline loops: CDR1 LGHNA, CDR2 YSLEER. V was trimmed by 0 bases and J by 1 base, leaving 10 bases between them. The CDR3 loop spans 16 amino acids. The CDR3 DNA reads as TGCGCCAGCAGCCAAGAATTTAGCGGTTCCTACAATGAGCAGTTCTTC. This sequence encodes CASSQEFSGSYNEQFF.

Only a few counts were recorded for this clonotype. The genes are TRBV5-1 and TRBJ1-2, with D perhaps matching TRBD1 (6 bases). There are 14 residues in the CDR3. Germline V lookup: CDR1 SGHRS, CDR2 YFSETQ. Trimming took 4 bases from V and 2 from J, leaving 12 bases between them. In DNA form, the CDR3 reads TGCGCCAGCAGCATGACAGGCCTCAACTATGGCTACACCTTC. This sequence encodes CASSMTGLNYGYTF. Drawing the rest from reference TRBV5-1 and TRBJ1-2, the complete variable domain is KAGVTQTPRYLIKTRGQQVTLSCSPISGHRSVSWYQQTPGQGLQFLFEYFSETQRNKGNFPGRFSGRQFSNSRSEMNVSTLELGDSALYLCASSMTGLNYGYTFGSGTRLTVV.

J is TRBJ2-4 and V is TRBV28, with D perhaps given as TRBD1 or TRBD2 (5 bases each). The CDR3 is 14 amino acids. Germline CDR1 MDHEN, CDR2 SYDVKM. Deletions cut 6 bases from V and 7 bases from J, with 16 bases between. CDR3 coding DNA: TGTGCCAGCAGCCCCGGGACCCGAGGGAACATTCAGTACTTC. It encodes CASSPGTRGNIQYF.